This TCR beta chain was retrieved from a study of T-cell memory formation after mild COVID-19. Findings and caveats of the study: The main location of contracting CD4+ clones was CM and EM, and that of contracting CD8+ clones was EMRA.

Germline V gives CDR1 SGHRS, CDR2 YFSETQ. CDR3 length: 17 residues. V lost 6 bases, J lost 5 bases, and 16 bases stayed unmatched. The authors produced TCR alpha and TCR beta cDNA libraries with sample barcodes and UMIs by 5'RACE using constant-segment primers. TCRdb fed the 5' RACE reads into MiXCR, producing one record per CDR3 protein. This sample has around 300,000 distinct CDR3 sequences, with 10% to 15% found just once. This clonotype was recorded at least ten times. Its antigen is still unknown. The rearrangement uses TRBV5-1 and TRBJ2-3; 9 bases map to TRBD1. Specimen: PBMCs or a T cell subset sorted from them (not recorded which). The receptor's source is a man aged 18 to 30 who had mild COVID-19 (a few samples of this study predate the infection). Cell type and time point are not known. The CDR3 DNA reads TGCGCCAGCACCTACGGAGGGACAGGGCTGGCGGGAGATACGCAGTATTTT. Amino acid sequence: CASTYGGTGLAGDTQYF.